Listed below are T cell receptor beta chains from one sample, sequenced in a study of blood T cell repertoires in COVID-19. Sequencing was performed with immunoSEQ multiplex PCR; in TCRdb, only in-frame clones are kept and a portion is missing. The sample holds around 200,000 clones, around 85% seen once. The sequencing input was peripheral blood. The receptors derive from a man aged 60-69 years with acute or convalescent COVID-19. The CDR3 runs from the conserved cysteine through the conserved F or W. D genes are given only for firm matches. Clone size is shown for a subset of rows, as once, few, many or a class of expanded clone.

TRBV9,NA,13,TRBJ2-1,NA,CASSAGSASEQFF,TGTGCCAGCAGCGCGGGTAGCGCCAGTGAGCAGTTCTTC
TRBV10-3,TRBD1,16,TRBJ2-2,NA,CAISESDRGSTGELFF,TGTGCCATCAGTGAGTCGGACAGGGGGTCGACCGGGGAGCTGTTTTTT
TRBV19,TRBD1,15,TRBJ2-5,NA,CATRGTGVSLETQYF,TGTGCCACCAGGGGGACAGGAGTATCATTAGAGACCCAGTACTTC
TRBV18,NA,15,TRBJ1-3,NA,CASSPSGMRGNTIYF,TGTGCCAGCTCACCGTCGGGGATGAGAGGAAACACCATATATTTT
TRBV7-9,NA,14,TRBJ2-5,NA,CASSPNEGMETQYF,TGTGCCAGCAGCCCCAACGAGGGAATGGAGACCCAGTACTTC
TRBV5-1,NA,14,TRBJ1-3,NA,CASSLGSVRNTIYF,TGCGCCAGCAGCTTGGGGTCAGTTCGAAACACCATATATTTT
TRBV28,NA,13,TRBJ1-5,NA,CASSSHSNQPQHF,TGTGCCAGCAGTTCACATAGCAATCAGCCCCAGCATTTT
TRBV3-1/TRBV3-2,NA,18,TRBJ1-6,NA,CASSQDWGRSSYNSPLHF,TGTGCCAGCAGCCAAGATTGGGGCAGAAGCTCCTATAATTCACCCCTCCACTTT
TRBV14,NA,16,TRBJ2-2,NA,CASSRVRTGLSGELFF,TGTGCCAGCAGCCGGGTTCGAACAGGGTTAAGCGGGGAGCTGTTTTTT
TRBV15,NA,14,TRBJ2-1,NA,CATSRGGSLDEQFF,TGTGCCACCAGCAGAGGAGGCAGCTTAGATGAGCAGTTCTTC
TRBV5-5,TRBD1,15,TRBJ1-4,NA,CASSTTGATNEKLFF,TGTGCCAGCAGTACCACAGGGGCAACTAATGAAAAACTGTTTTTT
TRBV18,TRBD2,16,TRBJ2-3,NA,CASSYTSGASTDTQYF,TGTGCCAGCTCGTATACTAGCGGAGCTAGCACAGATACGCAGTATTTT
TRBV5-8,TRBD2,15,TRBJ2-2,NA,CASSLYGTSARELFF,TGTGCCAGCAGCTTGTATGGTACTAGCGCCCGGGAGCTGTTTTTT
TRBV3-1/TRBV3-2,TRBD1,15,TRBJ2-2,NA,CASSQRDRVTGELFF,TGTGCCAGCAGCCAAAGGGACAGGGTTACCGGGGAGCTGTTTTTT
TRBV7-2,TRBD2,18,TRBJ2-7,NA,CASSQRTSFAPFTYEQYF,TGTGCCAGCAGCCAAAGGACTAGCTTTGCCCCCTTCACCTACGAGCAGTACTTC
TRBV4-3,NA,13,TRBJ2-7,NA,CASSADIVNEQYF,TGCGCCAGCAGCGCGGATATAGTGAACGAGCAGTACTTC
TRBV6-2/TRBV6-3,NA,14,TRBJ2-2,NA,CASSRAGNTGELFF,TGTGCCAGCAGCCGGGCAGGCAACACCGGGGAGCTGTTTTTT
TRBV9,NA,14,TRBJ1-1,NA,CASSVGGMNTEAFF,TGTGCCAGCAGCGTAGGGGGCATGAACACTGAAGCTTTCTTT
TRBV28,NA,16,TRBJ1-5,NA,CASSSARQASNQPQHF,TGTGCCAGCAGTTCCGCCCGGCAGGCCAGCAATCAGCCCCAGCATTTT
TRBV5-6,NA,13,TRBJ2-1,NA,CASSYVQGDEQFF,TGTGCCAGCAGCTACGTACAGGGTGATGAGCAGTTCTTC
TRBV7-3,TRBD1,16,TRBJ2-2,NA,CASSYTGTGSTGELFF,TGTGCCAGCAGCTATACCGGGACAGGGAGTACCGGGGAGCTGTTTTTT
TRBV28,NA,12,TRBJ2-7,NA,CASSLVRDTQNF,TGTGCCAGCAGTTTAGTCCGGGACACTCAAAACTTC
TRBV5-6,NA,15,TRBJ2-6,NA,CASSLRGAGANVLTF,TGTGCCAGCAGCCTTAGGGGTGCTGGGGCCAACGTCCTGACTTTC
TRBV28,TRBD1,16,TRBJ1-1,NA,CASSLFAQGSVGEAFF,TGTGCCAGCAGTTTATTTGCACAGGGGTCGGTTGGTGAAGCTTTCTTT
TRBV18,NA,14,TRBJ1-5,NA,CASSPKEGNQPQHF,TGTGCCAGCTCACCAAAGGAGGGGAATCAGCCCCAGCATTTT
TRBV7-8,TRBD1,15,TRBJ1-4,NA,CASSPRQGSAGKLFF,TGTGCCAGCAGCCCCCGACAGGGTAGCGCAGGAAAACTGTTTTTT
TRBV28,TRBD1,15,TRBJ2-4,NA,CASSKTGVAKNIQYF,TGTGCCAGCAGCAAGACAGGGGTAGCCAAAAACATTCAGTACTTC
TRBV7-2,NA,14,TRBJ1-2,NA,CASSLEAAVYGYTF,TGTGCCAGCAGCTTAGAGGCGGCAGTCTATGGCTACACCTTC
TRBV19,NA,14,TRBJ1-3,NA,CASSPGGSGNTIYF,TGTGCCAGTAGTCCCGGGGGGTCTGGAAACACCATATATTTT
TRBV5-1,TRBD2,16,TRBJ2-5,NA,CASSYRLAGGIKTQYF,TGCGCCAGCAGCTATCGACTAGCGGGAGGGATAAAGACCCAGTACTTC
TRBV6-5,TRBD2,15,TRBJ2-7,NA,CASSAESGRYYEQYF,TGTGCCAGCAGCGCCGAAAGCGGGAGATACTACGAGCAGTACTTC
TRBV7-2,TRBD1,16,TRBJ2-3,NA,CASSLVGTARTDTQYF,TGTGCCAGCAGCTTAGTAGGGACAGCAAGAACAGATACGCAGTATTTT
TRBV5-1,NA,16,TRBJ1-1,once,CASSLFRAGKDTEAFF,TGCGCCAGCAGCTTGTTCCGCGCAGGGAAGGACACTGAAGCTTTCTTT
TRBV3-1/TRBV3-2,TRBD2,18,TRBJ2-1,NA,CASSQGLAGVSSYNEQFF,TGTGCCAGCAGCCAAGGACTAGCGGGAGTAAGCTCCTACAATGAGCAGTTCTTC
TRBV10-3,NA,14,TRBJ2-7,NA,CAIRQTVGTYEQYF,TGTGCCATCAGACAGACAGTGGGTACCTACGAGCAGTACTTC
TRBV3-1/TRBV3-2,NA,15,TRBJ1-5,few,CASSQGSVSNQPQHF,TGTGCCAGCAGCCAAGGATCAGTTAGCAATCAGCCCCAGCATTTT
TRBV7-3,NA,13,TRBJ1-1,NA,CASSHGPGTEAFF,TGTGCCAGCAGCCACGGTCCGGGTACTGAAGCTTTCTTT